The 20 T cell receptor beta chains listed next were all sequenced from one sample in a study of Ad26.COV2.S vaccination and SARS-CoV-2 variants. Method: immunoSEQ multiplex PCR; TCRdb's copy keeps in-frame clones and lacks some. The sample records roughly 500,000 clones, 70% to 90% being singletons. Treatment defined: roughly 18 received Ad26.COV2.S at low or high dose, single or two shots; roughly five received placebo; per-sample allocation not given. Samples were taken on day 63 after the first vaccine or placebo injection. The specimen comprised peripheral blood, sampled in a trial of Ad26.COV2.S vaccine versus placebo. These receptors were taken from a person between 18 and 60 years old who received the Ad26.COV2.S COVID-19 vaccine or a placebo.

This clone was recorded only once. The chain uses TRBV7-3 and TRBJ2-3, with 13 bases matching TRBD2. There are 17 residues in the CDR3. Germline V lookup: CDR1 SGHTA, CDR2 FQGTGA. J was trimmed by 6 bases and V by 5 bases; bases with no gene match: 11. CDR3 coding DNA: TGTGCCAGCAGCCGGGGACTAGCGGGGCCCGCTTCCGATACGCAGTATTTT. Translated: CASSRGLAGPASDTQYF.

The rearrangement links TRBV24-1 to TRBJ2-5, with a tentative D call TRBD2 (5 bases). Germline values: CDR1 KGHDR, CDR2 SFDVKD. V was clipped by 7 bases and J by 3 bases, with 20 bases between them. The CDR3 totals 16 residues. This CDR3 reads CATSDPPAGGEETQYF. For the CDR3, the DNA is TGTGCCACCAGCGACCCCCCGGCAGGAGGAGAAGAGACCCAGTACTTC.

V is TRBV18 and J is TRBJ2-2; 7 nucleotides align to TRBD1. The CDR3 totals 13 residues. Trimming at V came to 4 bases and at J to 6 bases, leaving 2 bases not matched to a gene. The germline V gene encodes CDR1 KGHSH and CDR2 LQKENI. CDR3 loop: CASSQQGPGELFF. In DNA, the CDR3 is TGTGCCAGCTCACAACAGGGGCCCGGGGAGCTGTTTTTT. The variable domain in full, completed from reference TRBV18 and TRBJ2-2, reads NAGVMQNPRHLVRRRGQEARLRCSPMKGHSHVYWYRQLPEEGLKFMVYLQKENIIDESGMPKERFSAEFPKEGPSILRIQQVVRGDSAAYFCASSQQGPGELFFGEGSRLTVL.

V is TRBV13 and J is TRBJ2-7, with 9 bases that match TRBD2. V shed 5 bases, J shed 5 bases, and the junction held 13 bases outside the gene matches. The V gene's germline CDR1 is PRHDT and CDR2 FYEKMQ (reference sequence). This CDR3 has 16 residues. CDR3 in DNA: TGTGCCAGCAGCACCCGTAGCGGGAGCAGGATCCACGAGCAGTACTTC. Amino acids: CASSTRSGSRIHEQYF.

The chain recombines TRBV28 with TRBJ1-1; D is undetermined. V was shortened by 5 bases and J by 1 base, with 8 bases between the two germline ends. Germline V gives CDR1 MDHEN, CDR2 SYDVKM. This CDR3 is 13 amino acids long. The CDR3 DNA reads as TGTGCCAGCAGTAATTACAGGAACACTGAAGCTTTCTTT. Encoded protein: CASSNYRNTEAFF.

The chain recombines TRBV7-2 with TRBJ2-3, with TRBD2 matching 11 bases. V lost 4 bases and J lost 7; bases outside the gene matches: 7. This CDR3 has 15 residues. Germline CDR1 is SGHTA and CDR2 is FQGNSA. The CDR3, as DNA: TGTGCCAGCAGCTCAACTAGCGGGAGCGGGTATACGCAGTATTTT. It is translated as CASSSTSGSGYTQYF.

The V and J genes are TRBV19 and TRBJ1-5, with D hard to call. There are 13 residues in the CDR3. Trimming shortened V by 5 bases and J by 3 bases, and 8 bases separated the two germline ends. The germline CDR1 and CDR2 sequences are LNHDA and SQIVND (reference sequence). The DNA for the CDR3 is TGTGCCAGTAGTCCAGATGTCAATCAGCCCCAGCATTTT. Translated, it gives CASSPDVNQPQHF.

This chain joins TRBV5-5 and TRBJ1-2; no definite D call. This CDR3 spans 14 amino acids. Trimming left V 2 bases short and J 2 bases short, with 10 bases between. Looked up from germline, CDR1 is SGHKS and CDR2 is YYEKEE (reference sequence). In nucleotides, the CDR3 is TGTGCCAGCAGCTTCGGGGTGAGGAACTATGGCTACACCTTC. This gives the protein CASSFGVRNYGYTF.

The chain uses TRBV6-5 and TRBJ2-7, with 7 bases that match TRBD1. CDR1 MNHEY and CDR2 SVGAGI come from the germline V gene. Unmatched junction bases numbered 7, after V lost 8 bases and J lost 6 bases. The CDR3 has 12 amino acids. CDR3 region: CASPTSGGEQYF. The DNA for the CDR3 is TGTGCCAGCCCCACCTCAGGGGGCGAGCAGTACTTC.

The gene calls are TRBV9 and TRBJ2-3, with 7 bases matching TRBD2. CDR3 length: 18 amino acids. The germline CDR1 and CDR2 sequences are SGDLS and YYNGEE. V lost 3 bases, J lost 0 bases, and 13 bases stayed unmatched. The CDR3 spells CASSAGLVSGKSTDTQYF. The DNA of the CDR3 is TGTGCCAGCAGCGCAGGATTGGTGAGCGGGAAGAGCACAGATACGCAGTATTTT. The whole variable domain, remainder taken from reference TRBV9 and TRBJ2-3, is DSGVTQTPKHLITATGQRVTLRCSPRSGDLSVYWYQQSLDQGLQFLIQYYNGEERAKGNILERFSAQQFPDLHSELNLSSLELGDSALYFCASSAGLVSGKSTDTQYFGPGTRLTVL.

The rearrangement links TRBV19 to TRBJ2-5, with TRBD1 matching over 7 bases. The CDR3 has 14 amino acids. Trimming took 4 bases from V and 5 from J; bases not matched to a gene: 7. CDR1 and CDR2 (germline): LNHDA, SQIVND (reference sequence). For the CDR3, the DNA is TGTGCCAGTAGTAAACGACAGGGTTTGGAGACCCAGTACTTC. Protein sequence: CASSKRQGLETQYF.

The J gene is TRBJ1-3, the V gene TRBV9, with D unclear. V lost 0 bases and J 2 bases, leaving 9 bases between the germline ends. Germline V gene lookup returns CDR1 SGDLS and CDR2 YYNGEE. This CDR3 spans 15 amino acids. The CDR3 DNA reads as TGTGCCAGCAGCGTAGGGGCAGACCCTGGAAACACCATATATTTT. Amino acids: CASSVGADPGNTIYF.

This clone was counted only a few times. V usage is TRBV7-9 and J usage is TRBJ1-5; D is unclear. CDR3 length: 14 amino acids. CDR1 SEHNR and CDR2 FQNEAQ come from the germline V gene (reference sequence). The germline V and J ends were trimmed by 0 bases and 11 bases, with 14 bases remaining between them. The DNA of the CDR3 is TGTGCCAGCAGCTTAGCTGCCGAGATGGGGACCCAGCATTTT. Protein sequence: CASSLAAEMGTQHF.

On this clone: Other DNA sequences within the sample encode an identical CDR3. This chain links TRBV20-1 with TRBJ2-5; D unresolved. The V gene's germline CDR1 is DFQATT and CDR2 SNEGSKA (reference sequence). The CDR3 has 10 residues. Trimming shortened V by 5 bases and J by 1 base, and 2 bases separated the two germline ends. In DNA, the CDR3 is TGCAGTGCTTCCCAAGAGACCCAGTACTTC. Translated, it gives CSASQETQYF.

J is TRBJ1-5 and V is TRBV5-4; D is ambiguous. Per the germline V gene, CDR1 is SGHNT and CDR2 is YYREEE (reference sequence). This CDR3 is built from 13 residues. Trimming took off 0 bases at V and 4 bases at J, with 5 bases between the two ends. In DNA form, the CDR3 reads TGTGCCAGCAGCTTGGATCCTAATCAGCCCCAGCATTTT. Its translation is CASSLDPNQPQHF.

This clone turned up a few times. The rearrangement joins TRBV28 to TRBJ1-2; 7 bases fit TRBD1. The CDR3 covers 14 residues. Germline V gene sequence: CDR1 MDHEN, CDR2 SYDVKM. V shed 7 bases, J shed 5 bases, and the junction held 10 bases outside the gene matches. CDR3 amino acids: CASNWRGQFYGYTF. The CDR3 DNA follows: TGTGCCAGCAACTGGAGGGGACAGTTTTATGGCTACACCTTC.

This sequence joins TRBV4-3 and TRBJ1-2; no firm D call. Trimming shortened V by 4 bases and J by 4 bases, and 16 bases separated the two germline ends. Germline CDR1 reads LGHNA; CDR2 reads YSLEER. There are 15 residues in the CDR3. DNA for the CDR3: TGCGCCAGCAGCCCACATTTCAGGTCGGGCTATGGCTACACCTTC. Translated: CASSPHFRSGYGYTF.

The chain joins TRBV28 to TRBJ1-1; TRBD1 aligns across 7 bases. This CDR3 comprises 16 residues. The germline V gene encodes CDR1 MDHEN and CDR2 SYDVKM. V lost 3 bases to trimming and J lost 4 bases; unmatched junction nucleotides: 11. Here the CDR3 reads CASSLGLRGGSTEAFF. In DNA, the CDR3 is TGTGCCAGCAGTTTGGGTCTGCGAGGGGGCTCCACTGAAGCTTTCTTT.

V is TRBV5-3 and J is TRBJ1-5; D gene uncertain. TRBV5-3 is an ORF, with its function uncertain. CDR3 size: 15 residues. V lost 7 bases, J lost 1 base, and 15 bases lay in between. CDR3 residues: CARSPPRRSNQPQHF. The CDR3 nucleotides are TGTGCCAGATCGCCTCCCAGACGGAGCAATCAGCCCCAGCATTTT.

This chain joins TRBV18 and TRBJ2-7; unclear D gene. CDR1 is KGHSH, CDR2 LQKENI, per germline. This CDR3 spans 13 amino acids. Trimming pared 1 base from V and 0 bases from J, leaving 4 bases between. CDR3 loop: CASSPQDSYEQYF. CDR3 nucleotide sequence: TGTGCCAGCTCACCACAGGACTCCTACGAGCAGTACTTC. The variable domain in full, with the rest retrieved from reference TRBV18 and TRBJ2-7, is NAGVMQNPRHLVRRRGQEARLRCSPMKGHSHVYWYRQLPEEGLKFMVYLQKENIIDESGMPKERFSAEFPKEGPSILRIQQVVRGDSAAYFCASSPQDSYEQYFGPGTRLTVT.